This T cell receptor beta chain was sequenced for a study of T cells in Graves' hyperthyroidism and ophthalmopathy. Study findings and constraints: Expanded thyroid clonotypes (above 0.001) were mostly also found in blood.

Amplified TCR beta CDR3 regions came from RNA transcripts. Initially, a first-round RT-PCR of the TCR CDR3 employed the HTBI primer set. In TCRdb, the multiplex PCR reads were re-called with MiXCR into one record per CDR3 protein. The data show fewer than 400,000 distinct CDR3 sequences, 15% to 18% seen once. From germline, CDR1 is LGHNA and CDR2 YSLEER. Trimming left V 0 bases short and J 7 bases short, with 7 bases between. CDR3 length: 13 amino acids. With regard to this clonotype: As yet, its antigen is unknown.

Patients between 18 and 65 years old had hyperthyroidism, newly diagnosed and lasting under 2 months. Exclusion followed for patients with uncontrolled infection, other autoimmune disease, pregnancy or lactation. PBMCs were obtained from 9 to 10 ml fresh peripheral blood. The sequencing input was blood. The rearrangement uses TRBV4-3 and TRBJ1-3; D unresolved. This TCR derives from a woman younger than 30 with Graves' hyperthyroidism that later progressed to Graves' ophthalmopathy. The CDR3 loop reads CASSQDQRNTIYF. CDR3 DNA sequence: TGCGCCAGCAGCCAAGATCAACGGAACACCATATATTTT.